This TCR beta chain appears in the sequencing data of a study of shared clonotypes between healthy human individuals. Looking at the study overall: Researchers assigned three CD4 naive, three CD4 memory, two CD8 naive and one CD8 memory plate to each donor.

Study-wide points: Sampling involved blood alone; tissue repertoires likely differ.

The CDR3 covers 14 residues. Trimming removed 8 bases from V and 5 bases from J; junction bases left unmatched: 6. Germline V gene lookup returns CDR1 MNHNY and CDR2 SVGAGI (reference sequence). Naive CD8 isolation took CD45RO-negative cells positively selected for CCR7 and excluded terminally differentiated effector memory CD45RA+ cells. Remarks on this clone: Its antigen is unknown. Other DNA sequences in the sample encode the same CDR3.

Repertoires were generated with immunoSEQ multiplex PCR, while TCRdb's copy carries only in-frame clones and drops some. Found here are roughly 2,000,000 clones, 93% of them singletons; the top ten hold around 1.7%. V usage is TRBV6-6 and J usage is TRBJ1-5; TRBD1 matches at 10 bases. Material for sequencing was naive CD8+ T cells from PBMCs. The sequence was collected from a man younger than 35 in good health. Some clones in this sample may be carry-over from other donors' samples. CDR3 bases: TGTGCCAGCCGTCGACAGGGGGCAGATCAGCCCCAGCATTTT. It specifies CASRRQGADQPQHF.